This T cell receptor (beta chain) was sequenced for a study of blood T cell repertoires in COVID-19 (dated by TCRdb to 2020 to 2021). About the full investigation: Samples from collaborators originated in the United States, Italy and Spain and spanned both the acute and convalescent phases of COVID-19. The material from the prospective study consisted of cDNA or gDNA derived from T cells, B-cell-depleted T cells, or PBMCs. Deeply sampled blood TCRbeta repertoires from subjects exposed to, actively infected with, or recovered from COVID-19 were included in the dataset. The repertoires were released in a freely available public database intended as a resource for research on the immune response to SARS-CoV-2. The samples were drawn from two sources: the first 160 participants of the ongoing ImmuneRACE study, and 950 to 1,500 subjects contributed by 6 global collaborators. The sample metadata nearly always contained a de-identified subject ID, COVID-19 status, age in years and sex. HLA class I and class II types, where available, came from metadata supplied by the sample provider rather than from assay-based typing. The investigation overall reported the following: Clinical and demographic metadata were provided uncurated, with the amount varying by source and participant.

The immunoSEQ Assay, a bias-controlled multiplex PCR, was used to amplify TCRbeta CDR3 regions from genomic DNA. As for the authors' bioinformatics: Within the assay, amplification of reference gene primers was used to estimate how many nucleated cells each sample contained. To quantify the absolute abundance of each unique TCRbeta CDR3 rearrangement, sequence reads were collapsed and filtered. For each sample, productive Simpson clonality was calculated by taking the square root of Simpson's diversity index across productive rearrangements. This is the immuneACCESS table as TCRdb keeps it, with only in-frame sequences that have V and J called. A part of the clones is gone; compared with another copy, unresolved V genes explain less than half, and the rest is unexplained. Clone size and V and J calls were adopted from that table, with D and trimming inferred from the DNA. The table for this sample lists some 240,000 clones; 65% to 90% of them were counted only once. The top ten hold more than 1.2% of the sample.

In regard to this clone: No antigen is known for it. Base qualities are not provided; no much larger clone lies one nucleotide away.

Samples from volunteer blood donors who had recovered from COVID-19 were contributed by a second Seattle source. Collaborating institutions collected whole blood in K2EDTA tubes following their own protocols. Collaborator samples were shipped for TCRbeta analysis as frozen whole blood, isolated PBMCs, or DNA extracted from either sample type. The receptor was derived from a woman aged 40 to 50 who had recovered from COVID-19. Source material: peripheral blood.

This receptor has the CDR3 CASSQGLGIGGETQYF. The base sequence is TGTGCCAGCAGCCAGGGGTTAGGGATCGGGGGAGAGACCCAGTACTTC. The receptor chain draws on TRBV3-1 (or the pseudogene TRBV3-2) and TRBJ2-5; a weak D assignment points to TRBD2 (6 bases agree). CDR1 and CDR2 were assigned from the germline V gene (reference sequence) as LGHDT and YNNKEL. V lost 3 bases and J lost 4 bases; the stretch between them is 18 bases long. Measured from the cysteine to the phenylalanine, the CDR3 is 16 residues long. Only the CDR3 DNA stays, 48 bases, in frame from base 1.